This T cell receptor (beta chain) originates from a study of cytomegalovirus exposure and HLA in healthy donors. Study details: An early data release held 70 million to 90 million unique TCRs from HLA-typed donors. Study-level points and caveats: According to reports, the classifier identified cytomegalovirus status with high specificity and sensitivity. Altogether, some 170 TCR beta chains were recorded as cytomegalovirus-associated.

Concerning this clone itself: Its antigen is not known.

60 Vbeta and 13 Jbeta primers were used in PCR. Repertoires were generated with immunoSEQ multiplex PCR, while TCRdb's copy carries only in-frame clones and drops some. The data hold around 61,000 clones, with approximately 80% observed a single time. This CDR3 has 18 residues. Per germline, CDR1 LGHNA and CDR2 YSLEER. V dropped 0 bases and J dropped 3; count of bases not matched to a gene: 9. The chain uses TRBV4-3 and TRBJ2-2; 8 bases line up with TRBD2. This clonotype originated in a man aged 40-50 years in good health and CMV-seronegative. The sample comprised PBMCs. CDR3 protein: CASSQDSATSAYTGELFF. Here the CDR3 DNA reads TGCGCCAGCAGCCAAGACTCCGCGACTAGCGCCTACACCGGGGAGCTGTTTTTT.